Listed below are T cell receptor beta chains from one sample, sequenced in a study of blood T cell repertoires in COVID-19. Produced via immunoSEQ multiplex PCR; TCRdb's table is partial and in-frame only. The sample lists approximately 200,000 clones, 84% occurring once. Sequences were obtained from peripheral blood. These receptors were obtained from a woman in her sixties or seventies who had recovered from COVID-19. Each CDR3 is given with its conserved first and last residue.

>TRBV3-1/TRBV3-2|TRBJ1-2
CASSQDRQGTGDGYTF
>TRBV30|TRBJ1-1
CAWSAGQVHTEAFF
>TRBV7-3|TRBJ2-3
CASSLRYRDTQYF
>TRBV27|TRBJ1-2
CASSFRSNYGYTF
>TRBV6-4|TRBJ1-5
CASSDTLTGSLRNQPQHF
>TRBV5-1|TRBJ1-1
CASSLGWAEEAFF
>TRBV3-1/TRBV3-2|TRBJ1-1
CASSHYDRGHRPRW
>TRBV18|TRBJ1-1
CASSPNGPGTGNTEAFF
>TRBV4-1|TRBJ1-1
CASSQDSVTEAFF
>TRBV7-2|TRBJ1-2
CASSLELRGYGYTF
>TRBV7-2|TRBJ2-3
CASSFRDRYTDTQYF
>TRBV12-5|TRBJ2-1
CASGLYNEQFF
>TRBV6-5|TRBJ2-3
CASSYDRADTQYF
>TRBV11-2|TRBJ2-5
CASTGRGETQYF
>TRBV5-1|TRBJ1-6
CASSLGEGNSPLHF
>TRBV7-8|TRBJ2-1
CASSRTGGSTNEQFF
>TRBV6-2/TRBV6-3|TRBJ2-5
CASSYIGRRGAAETQYF
>TRBV7-2|TRBJ1-4
CASSLARFGPGWPNEKLFF
>TRBV5-4|TRBJ1-2
CASSTPTSANYGYTF
>TRBV30|TRBJ1-1
CAWSVTLNTEAFF
>TRBV21-1|TRBJ1-4
CASSKADREADEKLFF
>TRBV10-3|TRBJ2-7
CAISGQGYEQYF
>TRBV7-2|TRBJ2-5
CASSLQAGALETQYF
>TRBV11-2|TRBJ2-3
CASAYGGRTDTQYF
>TRBV11-2|TRBJ2-3
CATGLVTDTQYF
>TRBV30|TRBJ1-1
CAWRIFGTGSEAFF
>TRBV30|TRBJ1-2
CAWDGGYGYTF
>TRBV19|TRBJ1-6
CASSRTQGMVSPLHF
>TRBV9|TRBJ2-3
CASSGPGTDTDTQYF
>TRBV3-1/TRBV3-2|TRBJ2-7
CASSQEGQYYEQYF
>TRBV5-1|TRBJ2-3
CASSSMDSPGTDTQYF
>TRBV19|TRBJ2-1
CASSTRTSGENEQFF
>TRBV19|TRBJ1-6
CASSIRQGNSPLHF
>TRBV5-1|TRBJ2-7
CASSYSGETYEQYF
>TRBV6-5|TRBJ1-2
CASRPQGLSGYTF
>TRBV6-2/TRBV6-3|TRBJ2-1
CASSLQGSLPEKSYNEQFF
>TRBV5-8|TRBJ2-3
CASSLDGTAGGDRYTDTQYF
>TRBV7-3|TRBJ2-3
CASSVWGGGAADTQYF